These 22 T cell receptor beta chains were sequenced from one sample in a study of blood T cell repertoires in COVID-19. Using immunoSEQ multiplex PCR, the repertoire was profiled, and TCRdb retains in-frame clones only, with some absent. The table has around 92,000 clones, about 86% seen once; the top ten hold roughly 13%. The sample was peripheral blood. The receptors were sampled from a woman aged 60-70 years in a cohort sampled during active or convalescent COVID-19.

This clone has only a few counts. The chain combines TRBV11-3 with TRBJ1-1; D not resolved. Trimming took off 4 bases at V and 6 bases at J, with 12 bases between the two ends. The CDR3 has 13 amino acids. Germline lookup yields CDR1 SGHNT and CDR2 YENEEA. In DNA form, the CDR3 reads TGTGCCAGCAGCTCCCCGAGAGCGCCTGAAGCTTTCTTT. Its protein product is CASSSPRAPEAFF.

The table lists this clone with a few counts. V usage is TRBV21-1 and J usage is TRBJ1-4; TRBD1, the table's D call, lacks a check against the DNA. TRBV21-1 represents a pseudogene. CDR3 length equals 20 residues. The CDR3 DNA follows: TGTGCCAGCAGCGGACAGCGCAGGTGCCTCTTGGCCCCAAATAATGAAAAACTGTTTTTT. Protein: CASSGQRRCLLAPNNEKLFF.

The chain combines TRBV2 with TRBJ1-1, with a tentative D call TRBD1 (6 bases). Germline V gives CDR1 SNHLY, CDR2 FYNNEI. The V gene lost 5 bases and the J gene lost 10 bases, with 11 bases spanning the gap. The CDR3 runs to 11 residues. Here the CDR3 reads CASSQEGVAFF. The CDR3 DNA reads TGTGCCAGCAGTCAAGAGGGGGTAGCTTTCTTT.

On this clone itself: The sample has other DNA sequences that encode this CDR3 too. This chain links TRBV10-2 with TRBJ1-3; D call uncertain. The CDR3 is made up of 15 amino acids. With 3 bases removed from V and 0 bases from J, the gap between germline ends came to 9 bases. From germline, CDR1 is WSHSY and CDR2 SAAADI. The CDR3 sequence is CASSEGSASGNTIYF. In nucleotides, the CDR3 is TGCGCCAGCAGTGAAGGGAGCGCCTCTGGAAACACCATATATTTT.

The CDR3 sequence is CASKGKLAPYEQYF. The CDR3 DNA reads as TGTGCCAGCAAGGGTAAACTAGCCCCATACGAGCAGTACTTC. V and J are TRBV2 and TRBJ2-7, with D possibly matching TRBD2 (6 bases). V lost 7 bases and J lost 4, with 17 bases in between. CDR3 size: 14 residues. CDR1 and CDR2 from the germline V gene are SNHLY and FYNNEI.

The rearrangement joins TRBV24-1 to TRBJ1-2; 9 bases are shared with TRBD1. The germline CDR1 and CDR2 sequences are KGHDR and SFDVKD. This CDR3 is 14 amino acids long. The junction had 7 bases not matched to a gene; V was cut back by 4 bases and J by 8 bases. The CDR3 is CATSDPQGAKGYTF. The CDR3 coding sequence is TGTGCCACCAGTGACCCACAGGGGGCAAAAGGCTACACCTTC.

The rearrangement uses TRBV28 and TRBJ2-1, with a weak D call TRBD1 (7 bases). Germline V gene data show CDR1 as MDHEN and CDR2 as SYDVKM. V was trimmed by 3 bases and J by 10 bases, leaving 13 bases between them. The CDR3 has 13 amino acids. This CDR3 reads CASSFQGGGEQFF. The CDR3 nucleotides are TGTGCCAGCAGTTTCCAGGGGGGTGGGGAGCAGTTCTTC.

The chain recombines TRBV11-1 with TRBJ2-1; a possible D gene is TRBD1 (5 bases). Germline V CDR1 and CDR2: SGHAT, FQDESV (reference sequence). V dropped 8 bases and J dropped 8 bases, with 19 bases sitting between them. The CDR3 length is 14 residues. CDR3 protein: CASRPISQGHEQFF. The CDR3 DNA follows: TGTGCCAGCCGCCCGATTTCCCAGGGTCATGAGCAGTTCTTC.

The CDR3 here is CASSAGTSGTYEQYF. The DNA of the CDR3 is TGTGCCAGCTCAGCCGGGACTAGCGGGACCTACGAGCAGTACTTC. The chain uses TRBV18 and TRBJ2-7; 13 nucleotides align to TRBD2. Germline trimming cut 5 bases from V and 2 bases from J; bases unmatched to any gene: 3. The V gene's germline CDR1 is KGHSH and CDR2 LQKENI. There are 15 residues in the CDR3.

The DNA of the CDR3 is TGTGCCTGGACTCCGGACTCGAACTACAATGAGCAGTTCTTC. This codes for CAWTPDSNYNEQFF. J is TRBJ2-1 and V is TRBV30, with a tentative D call TRBD2 (5 bases). Trimming shortened V by 4 bases and J by 3 bases, and 13 bases separated the two germline ends. Germline CDR1 is GTSNPN and CDR2 is SVGIG (reference sequence). There are 14 residues in the CDR3.

The V gene is TRBV6-1, the J gene TRBJ2-1, with TRBD2 identical over 7 bases. The ends lost 3 bases at V and 5 bases at J; junction bases unmatched: 4. The length of the CDR3 is 14 residues. Germline V lookup: CDR1 MNHNS, CDR2 SASEGT. The CDR3 nucleotides are TGTGCCAGCAGTGAGCAGACTAGCCACAATGAGCAGTTCTTC. It translates to CASSEQTSHNEQFF.

The chain links TRBV7-3 to TRBJ2-3; D is perhaps TRBD2 (6 bases). The CDR3 consists of 13 residues. Per germline, CDR1 SGHTA and CDR2 FQGTGA. Trimming removed 8 bases at V and 1 base at J, with 10 bases between. CDR3 sequence reads: CASRREGTDTQYF. The CDR3 DNA is TGTGCCAGCCGGCGGGAAGGCACAGATACGCAGTATTTT.

The V call is TRBV28, the J call TRBJ2-2, with 7 bases aligning to TRBD1. The CDR3 is made up of 15 amino acids. The J segment lost 1 base and the V segment lost 3 bases, leaving 2 bases of the junction unmatched. The germline gives CDR1 MDHEN, CDR2 SYDVKM. The CDR3 loop is CASSFGTVNTGELFF. The CDR3 DNA sequence: TGTGCCAGCAGTTTTGGGACAGTGAACACCGGGGAGCTGTTTTTT.

This clone was recorded once. The rearrangement joins TRBV7-9 to TRBJ2-2, with D unclear. CDR1 SEHNR and CDR2 FQNEAQ come from the germline V gene (reference sequence). The V and J ends lost 3 bases and 8 bases respectively, with 4 bases between them. CDR3 length: 11 residues. In DNA, the CDR3 is TGTGCCAGCAGCTTCCCGGGGGAGCTGTTTTTT. This encodes CASSFPGELFF.

This sequence joins TRBV5-1 and TRBJ2-5; 13 positions match TRBD2. The germline V gene has CDR1 SGHRS and CDR2 YFSETQ. Trimming removed 3 bases from V and 4 bases from J; junction bases left unmatched: 9. The CDR3 is 17 residues long. The chain's CDR3 is CASSSELAGGPGETQYF. CDR3 nucleotide sequence: TGCGCCAGCAGCTCAGAACTAGCGGGAGGGCCAGGAGAGACCCAGTACTTC. Looking up the rest from reference TRBV5-1 and TRBJ2-5 gives the full variable domain: KAGVTQTPRYLIKTRGQQVTLSCSPISGHRSVSWYQQTPGQGLQFLFEYFSETQRNKGNFPGRFSGRQFSNSRSEMNVSTLELGDSALYLCASSSELAGGPGETQYFGPGTRLLVL.

The CDR3 protein is CAIRSRLEVSSGEQFF. CDR3 nucleotide sequence: TGTGCCATCAGATCCCGACTAGAAGTAAGTTCGGGGGAGCAGTTCTTC. The chain recombines TRBV10-3 with TRBJ2-1; D is perhaps TRBD2 (6 bases). Germline V gives CDR1 ENHRY, CDR2 SYGVKD. The CDR3 totals 16 residues. Trimming removed 6 bases from V and 10 bases from J, with 25 bases in between.

This clone was recorded only once. The chain is built from TRBV9 and TRBJ1-1; possible D gene TRBD1, 5 bases. There are 15 residues in the CDR3. CDR1 and CDR2 (germline): SGDLS, YYNGEE. V was clipped by 3 bases and J by 0 bases, with 12 bases between them. The CDR3 protein is CASSAGGTMNTEAFF. In DNA form, the CDR3 reads TGTGCCAGCAGCGCGGGGGGGACCATGAACACTGAAGCTTTCTTT.

The chain combines TRBV10-3 with TRBJ1-1; D unresolved. Trimming left V 1 base short and J 7 bases short, with 7 bases between. The CDR3 has 12 amino acids. From germline, CDR1 is ENHRY and CDR2 SYGVKD. The CDR3 reads CAISEWAIEAFF. The CDR3 bases are TGTGCCATCAGTGAGTGGGCGATTGAAGCTTTCTTT.

This clone was seen only a few times. The V call is TRBV10-1, the J call TRBJ1-2, with D maybe TRBD1 (5 bases). Trimming removed 5 bases at V and 3 bases at J, with 13 bases between. There are 14 residues in the CDR3. Germline V CDR1 and CDR2: WNHNN, SYGVQD (reference sequence). DNA of the CDR3: TGCGCCAGCAGTTCAGGGATCGATGACTATGGCTACACCTTC. This gives the protein CASSSGIDDYGYTF.

The rearrangement joins TRBV5-6 to TRBJ1-6; D remains unclear. V was trimmed by 0 bases and J by 3 bases, leaving 13 bases between them. Germline values: CDR1 SGHDT, CDR2 YYEEEE. This CDR3 comprises 17 residues. CDR3 region: CASSLAGAGDYNSPLHF. For the CDR3, the DNA is TGTGCCAGCAGCTTGGCTGGCGCCGGAGACTATAATTCACCCCTCCACTTT.

The CDR3 nucleotides read TGTGCCAGCAGCCCCGGTTATCAGCCCCAGCATTTT. It specifies CASSPGYQPQHF. The chain couples TRBV6-5 to TRBJ1-5, with D hard to call. The CDR3 spans 12 residues. V was trimmed by 6 bases and J by 5 bases, leaving 8 bases between them. Germline V gene lookup returns CDR1 MNHEY and CDR2 SVGAGI.

The J gene is TRBJ1-3, the V gene TRBV23-1; D is ambiguous. TRBV23-1 carries the ORF label, with uncertain function. The CDR3 has 18 amino acids. The germline V and J ends were trimmed by 2 bases and 1 base, with 18 bases remaining between them. CDR3 amino acids: CASSQDTRRRSSGNTIYF. CDR3 DNA sequence: TGCGCCAGCAGTCAAGACACGAGACGACGCTCATCTGGAAACACCATATATTTT.